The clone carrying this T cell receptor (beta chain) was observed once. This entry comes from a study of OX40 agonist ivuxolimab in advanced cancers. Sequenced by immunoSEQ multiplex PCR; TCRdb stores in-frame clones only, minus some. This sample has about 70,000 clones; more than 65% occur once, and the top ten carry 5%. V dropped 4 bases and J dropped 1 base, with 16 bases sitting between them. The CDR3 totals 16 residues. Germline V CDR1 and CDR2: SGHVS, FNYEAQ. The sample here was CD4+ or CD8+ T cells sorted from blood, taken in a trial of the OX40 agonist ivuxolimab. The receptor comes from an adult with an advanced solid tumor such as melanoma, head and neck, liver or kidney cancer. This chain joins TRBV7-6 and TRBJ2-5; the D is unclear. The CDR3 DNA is TGTGCCAGCAGCTCATATTCGGGTCCAAGCCAAGAGACCCAGTACTTC. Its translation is CASSSYSGPSQETQYF.